The subject of this entry is one T cell receptor (beta chain). Its recognized antigen is unknown. Qualities for individual bases were not recorded, and no much larger clone is one base off. The cohort consisted of approximately 670 healthy bone marrow donors. Cohort members were all nominally healthy when sampled, although unrecorded immune exposures were likely present. The donor was CMV seronegative and was included in the group of approximately 350 seronegative cohort members. Every donor gave a peripheral blood sample, and the peripheral blood mononuclear cells from that sample were used for TCR beta sequencing. The Qiagen DNeasy Blood Extraction Kit was used to extract genomic DNA from the blood cell samples. This specimen comes from a study of cytomegalovirus exposure and HLA in healthy donors (TCRdb year 2017). Study-wide context: An earlier analysis of roughly 570 of the donors reported about 260 Gb of sequence data and around 110 million unique TCR beta sequences obtained from roughly 170 million T cells. Genome-wide SNP genotypes for about three fifths of the roughly 700 donors were used in a later genetic analysis, which treated that subset as a discovery cohort. A later analysis re-examined previously published TCR beta repertoires from more than 550 donors and added high-resolution HLA genotyping to investigate patterns of TCR occurrence. HLA typing included class I and class II loci at four-digit resolution. Because of strong linkage in the cohort, five DR-DQ haplotypes were treated as single units for association and clustering. Using immunosequencing, the study profiled T cell repertoires from about 620 subjects and related those repertoires to cytomegalovirus serostatus. Of the roughly 400 genotyped donors, 65% to 90% fell in the genetic ancestry cluster associated with self-reported Caucasian donors. In an earlier analysis of 587 of the donors, high-throughput TCR beta sequencing was used to judge whether each TCR beta V gene segment behaved as functional or pseudogenic. Every discovery cohort repertoire had been produced on one sequencing platform. Donor age, sex, ethnicity and CMV serostatus were compiled alongside the repertoire data. In addition to the first cohort of 500 to 850 subjects, a separate validation cohort of around 110 different subjects was used. An early release covering around 630 HLA-typed donors comprised around 300 gigabases of sequencing data and approximately 85 million unique TCR sequences. Rather than drawing on any new phenotypic data, the later analysis identified candidate immune exposures from TCR beta sequences and the way those sequences occurred across donors. The study aimed to test whether signatures of past pathogen exposure could be identified by cataloging public T cell receptors. The number of donors typed differed by locus, with about 629-630 for A, B, C, DRB1 and DQB1, around 560 for DQA1, nearly 610 for DPA1, and 450 to 480 for DPB1. To predict cytomegalovirus infection status, the study brought together high-throughput TCR immunosequencing, statistical association of individual TCRs with disease status, and machine learning. On average, around 240,000 unique TCR beta nucleotide sequences were sequenced per donor among a few hundred genotyped donors of the cohort, with about 19% of those sequences being non-productive.

Library prep was done by the immunoSEQ multiplex PCR assay. A mixture of 60 forward primers for TCR Vbeta segments and 13 reverse primers for TCR Jbeta segments was used in the multiplex PCR. Amplification of the CDR3 region of rearranged TCR beta genes was performed with a multiplex PCR assay on genomic DNA. On the Illumina HiSeq System, the amplified TCR beta libraries were sequenced as 87-base-pair reads. The original pipeline was this. A later analysis counted some 74 million unique TCR beta chains across the 650 to 800 repertoires, and some 12 million of these chains were shared by at least two donors. To remove PCR and sequencing errors, raw reads were error-corrected and collapsed into unique sequences using a nearest-neighbor algorithm that merged closely related sequences. V, D and J gene segments were assigned by aligning CDR3 sequences to IMGT reference sequences. For a sequence to be retained, a match of at least six nucleotides was required to both a V gene segment and a J gene segment. A rearrangement was called productive if the CDR3 had no stop codons and remained in frame with V and J, and every other rearrangement was called non-productive. Following IMGT convention, CDR3 was defined as the stretch from the second conserved V-encoded cysteine up to the conserved J-encoded phenylalanine. Sequences without an unambiguous match to a single V gene segment were excluded from the earlier analysis of approximately 560 of the donors. An earlier analysis of almost 600 of the donors classified V segments as functional when productive rearrangements were above 56.7% and as segregating when the standard deviation between donors was above 5%. A statistical classification framework was built to diagnose cytomegalovirus status from the catalog of TCR beta chain sequences. In a later analysis, V and J genes were assigned by comparing TCR nucleotide sequences against IMGT/GENE-DB human TR gene sequences. A later analysis assigned CDR3 sequences and most-parsimonious VDJ recombination scenarios with the TCRdist pipeline. A later analysis defined each TCR beta chain by its CDR3 amino acid sequence plus V-gene family, and excluded reads lacking a unique V-gene family. As a way to deal with suspected cross-contamination and a sequencing artifact, a later analysis dropped 450 to 600 nucleotide sequences that were highly shared and had low generation probability. A later analysis calculated a clonal expansion index for each public chain from normalized within-repertoire ranks of inferred template counts. In a later analysis, generation probabilities were computed with a VDJ recombination model fitted to out-of-frame rearrangements, and the resulting probabilities were checked against IGoR. Hypergeometric tests were used in a later analysis to score TCR-TCR, TCR-HLA and TCR-CMV co-occurrence, with a repertoire-size bias correction applied to the TCR pairs. In a later analysis, false discovery rates were estimated by permuting HLA or CMV assignments 20 times. In a later analysis, co-occurring TCRs were grouped using DBSCAN, and TCRdist sequence similarity was added for clustering within HLA-allele-positive subsets. Repertoires with fewer than 30,000 or more than 120,000 public chains, plus five repertoires with anomalous nucleotide sharing, were excluded from co-occurrence clustering. Entries here come from immuneACCESS through TCRdb and include only in-frame sequences with V and J called. Some clones fail to appear in such tables; in the studies checked, an unresolved V gene covers under half of the shortfall, and the cause of the remainder is unknown. V, J and clone size derive from that table, while D and trimming were established from the DNA sequence. The sample table contains around 150,000 clones; only one count was recorded for about 75% of them. 0.5% to 0.85% of the sample goes to the ten largest clones.

Broad study findings and their caveats: CMV serostatus was the only immune exposure information available for the cohort. The classifier was reported to diagnose cytomegalovirus status with high specificity and sensitivity in both the original and validation cohorts. In an earlier analysis of 587 of the donors, most TCR beta V segments appeared in productive rearrangements about 87% or about 30% of the time, broadly matching IMGT annotations. The cohort was sequenced for TCR beta chains only, and without alpha or paired-chain data the features that could be detected were limited. The authors suggested that the approach could potentially be generalized to other disease states and immunological phenotypes. Linkage disequilibrium might explain the correlated functional status among segregating V segments, but an unknown experimental factor could not be ruled out. In a later analysis, TCR association rates were found to vary across HLA loci, with the most associated TCRs seen for DRB1 alleles and the fewest for HLA-C alleles. Sequencing depth was assumed to be roughly uniform across donors in the presence/absence analyses, though that assumption may not hold. A few of the identified cytomegalovirus-associated TCR beta chains were confirmed in vitro to be specific for cytomegalovirus antigens. A further reported finding was that TCR beta sequences accurately predicted the HLA-A and HLA-B alleles for most subjects in the first cohort. A later analysis reported that several top co-occurrence clusters appeared linked to parvovirus B19, influenza, CMV and Epstein-Barr virus. Compared with the roughly 700-donor mean, donors in an Asian-associated ancestry cluster had fewer N-insertions in productive TCRs, according to a later genetic analysis. The study gave a list of 150 to 200 TCR beta chains associated with cytomegalovirus. A cluster of highly shared sequence variants was judged likely to represent a technical artifact of the sequencing pipeline. A later analysis found that HLA-associated TCR beta chains were more clonally expanded and had lower generation probabilities than equally common non-associated chains. Across donors, most TCR sequences were observed very rarely, whereas some public TCRs were present in many individuals. Assigning TCR associations to individual alleles was difficult when HLA alleles, especially DR and DQ, strongly co-occurred. A later analysis associated approximately 17,000 TCR beta sequences with specific HLA alleles at a false discovery rate of 0.05. An association between a missense DCLRE1C variant and V-gene and J-gene trimming of TCR beta chains was found in a later genetic analysis and replicated in an independent cohort. Because HLA typing was missing for some donors at each locus, association tests included only the typed subset. Because counts were too low, seventeen rarely observed V segments, including chromosome 9 orphons, were left out of the earlier analysis of approximately 500 of the donors. A later analysis found that most CMV-associated TCR beta chains appeared HLA-restricted, with HLA associations seemingly driven largely by CMV exposure.

The clonotype was recovered from a male donor in good health and CMV-seronegative. The specimen was PBMCs.

The DNA sequence is given as TGCAGCGTTGGGAGACAAGAGACCCAGTACTTC. Translated, it gives CSVGRQETQYF. The sequence is built from TRBV29-1 and TRBJ2-5; the D gene lacks a confident call. The germline V gene supplies CDR1 SQVTM and CDR2 ANQGSEA. The CDR3 holds 11 amino acids from the cysteine to the phenylalanine. Only the CDR3 DNA is retained, 33 bases long and in frame from the first base. At the junction V is shortened by 4 bases and J by 2 bases, with 5 bases in between.